A single sample gave rise to the 13 T cell receptor beta chains below, sequenced in a study of T-cell reconstitution after alpha-beta-depleted transplantation in children. Library preparation (for TCRbeta) was performed with unique molecular identifiers. MiXCR was run by TCRdb on the PCR reads, yielding one entry per CDR3 protein. The sample includes hundreds of thousands of distinct CDR3 sequences, 15% to 20% seen only once; the top ten take roughly 27%. The sample here was PBMCs, mostly from graft donor cells, taken 360 days after TCRalphabeta/CD19-depleted stem cell transplant. The receptors originated from a boy in the first two years of life who had a stem cell transplant for Wiskott-Aldrich syndrome, so the T cells may come from the graft donor.

This sequence joins TRBV12-3 or TRBV12-4 and TRBJ2-1, with TRBD1 as a possible D gene (5 bases). The V gene lost 3 bases and the J gene lost 9 bases, with 9 bases spanning the gap. CDR3 length: 12 amino acids. The CDR3: CASSLTVVEQFF. CDR3 sequence (DNA): TGTGCCAGCAGTTTGACAGTGGTTGAGCAGTTCTTC.

The V call is TRBV3-1, the J call TRBJ2-1, with 7 bases identical to TRBD2. Germline V gene lookup returns CDR1 LGHDT and CDR2 YNNKEL (reference sequence). Unmatched junction bases numbered 5, after V lost 3 bases and J lost 6 bases. CDR3 length: 14 residues. The CDR3 coding sequence is TGTGCCAGCAGCCAGATGGGGGGGATCAATGAGCAGTTCTTC. Its translation is CASSQMGGINEQFF.

This chain links TRBV5-5 with TRBJ2-5; TRBD1 matches at 9 bases. CDR3 size: 15 residues. Germline assignment: CDR1 SGHKS and CDR2 YYEKEE (reference sequence). After removal of 0 bases from V and 4 bases from J, the junction contained 4 bases not matched to a gene. CDR3 DNA: TGTGCCAGCAGCTTGGCACCGGGACAGGGAGAGACCCAGTACTTC. The encoded protein is CASSLAPGQGETQYF.

This chain's CDR3 is CASSLMSLWGGSRNQPQHF. The CDR3 DNA reads TGTGCCAGCAGTTTAATGTCACTTTGGGGAGGGAGTCGAAATCAGCCCCAGCATTTT. J is TRBJ1-5 and V is TRBV28; D gene ambiguous. Between the trimmed V and J ends, which lost 2 bases and 4 bases, there was a span of 24 bases. Per germline, CDR1 MDHEN and CDR2 SYDVKM. The CDR3 sequence is 19 residues long.

The chain joins TRBV6-4 to TRBJ2-3; D gene ambiguous. V lost 3 bases and J 8 bases, leaving 12 bases between the germline ends. Germline loops: CDR1 MRHNA, CDR2 SNTAGT. The CDR3 runs 13 residues. The CDR3 DNA sequence: TGTGCCAGCAGTGATAATCCGAAAAGTACGCAGTATTTT. Translated: CASSDNPKSTQYF.

The chain combines TRBV13 with TRBJ2-4; D not certain. The length of the CDR3 is 16 residues. Deletions cut 2 bases from V and 6 bases from J, with 17 bases between. From germline, CDR1 is PRHDT and CDR2 FYEKMQ (reference sequence). CDR3 sequence reads: CASSLSLINPGNIQYF. The CDR3 DNA sequence: TGTGCCAGCAGCTTAAGCCTAATCAATCCAGGAAACATTCAGTACTTC.

The gene calls are TRBV27 and TRBJ2-7, with D unresolved. The CDR3 is 14 amino acids. The V gene lost 3 bases and the J gene lost 5 bases, with 14 bases spanning the gap. From germline, CDR1 is MNHEY and CDR2 SMNVEV (reference sequence). The CDR3 protein is CASSFSFRLNEQYF. The DNA for the CDR3 is TGTGCCAGCAGTTTTTCCTTCCGTTTGAACGAGCAGTACTTC.

This clonotype was recorded at least ten times. The J gene is TRBJ2-1, the V gene TRBV6-2 or TRBV6-3; TRBD2 matches 7 bases. CDR1 is MNHEY and CDR2 is SVGEGT in the germline V gene. CDR3 size: 14 residues. The V gene end was trimmed by 6 bases and the J gene end by 0 bases; junction bases not matched to a gene: 2. CDR3 protein: CASRGRASYNEQFF. The CDR3, as DNA: TGTGCCAGCAGAGGGAGGGCCTCCTACAATGAGCAGTTCTTC.

The rearrangement links TRBV15 to TRBJ2-7; 7 bases agree with TRBD2. The length of the CDR3 is 16 residues. The germline gives CDR1 LNHNV, CDR2 YYDKDF (reference sequence). J gave up 2 bases and V 0 bases, and 7 bases lay outside the gene matches. CDR3 sequence reads: CATSRDHIGGTYEQYF. In DNA, the CDR3 is TGTGCCACCAGCAGAGATCATATCGGGGGGACCTACGAGCAGTACTTC.

This clonotype has more than one count but fewer than ten. The CDR3 sequence: CASGHRGGAAGELFF. CDR3 in DNA: TGTGCCAGCGGCCACCGAGGGGGGGCGGCCGGGGAGCTGTTTTTT. The chain uses TRBV25-1 and TRBJ2-2; tentatively, D is TRBD2 (7 bases). The germline CDR1 and CDR2 sequences are MGHDK and SYGVNS. This CDR3 has 15 amino acids. Trimming removed 8 bases at V and 6 bases at J, with 19 bases between.

A single count supports this clonotype. The chain joins TRBV20-1 to TRBJ2-1, with 11 bases that match TRBD2. The CDR3 contains 16 residues. J was trimmed by 9 bases and V by 1 base; bases with no gene match: 11. CDR1 is DFQATT, CDR2 SNEGSKA, per germline (reference sequence). DNA of the CDR3: TGCAGTGCTAGAGGGCCCTCTAGCGGGAGGACACCTGAGCAGTTCTTC. Residues: CSARGPSSGRTPEQFF.

Only a few counts were recorded for this clonotype. The rearrangement joins TRBV6-5 to TRBJ2-7, with 8 nucleotides matching TRBD2. The CDR3 runs to 16 residues. Per the germline V gene, CDR1 is MNHEY and CDR2 is SVGAGI. Trimming removed 0 bases from V and 2 bases from J; junction bases left unmatched: 6. CDR3 sequence (DNA): TGTGCCAGCAGTTACTCGAAGACTAGCGAACCCTACGAGCAGTACTTC. Translating gives CASSYSKTSEPYEQYF.

The chain carries TRBV10-3 and TRBJ2-2, with TRBD2 matching 9 bases. The V gene end was trimmed by 4 bases and the J gene end by 5 bases; junction bases not matched to a gene: 2. Germline CDR1 is ENHRY and CDR2 is SYGVKD. This CDR3 contains 14 residues. CDR3 protein: CAISGLAGTGELFF. The CDR3 nucleotides read TGTGCCATCAGTGGGCTAGCGGGGACCGGGGAGCTGTTTTTT.